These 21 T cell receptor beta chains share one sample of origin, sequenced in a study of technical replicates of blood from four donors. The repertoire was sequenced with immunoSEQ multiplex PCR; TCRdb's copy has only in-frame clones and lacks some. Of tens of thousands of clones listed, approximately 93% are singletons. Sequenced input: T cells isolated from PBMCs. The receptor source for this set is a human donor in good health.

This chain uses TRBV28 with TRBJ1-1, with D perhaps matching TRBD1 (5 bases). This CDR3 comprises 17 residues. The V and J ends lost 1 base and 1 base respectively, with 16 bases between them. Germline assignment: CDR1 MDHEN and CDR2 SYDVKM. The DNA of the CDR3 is TGTGCCAGCAGTTTATTTCGGAGACAGTTTTCGAACACTGAAGCTTTCTTT. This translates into CASSLFRRQFSNTEAFF. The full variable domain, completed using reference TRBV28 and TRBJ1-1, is DVKVTQSSRYLVKRTGEKVFLECVQDMDHENMFWYRQDPGLGLRLIYFSYDVKMKEKGDIPEGYSVSREKKERFSLILESASTNQTSMYLCASSLFRRQFSNTEAFFGQGTRLTVV.

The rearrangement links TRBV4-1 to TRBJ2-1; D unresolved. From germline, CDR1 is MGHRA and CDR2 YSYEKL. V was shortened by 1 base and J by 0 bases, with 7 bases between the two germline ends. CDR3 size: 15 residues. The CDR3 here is CASSQAESSYNEQFF. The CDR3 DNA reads TGCGCCAGCAGCCAAGCTGAGAGCTCCTACAATGAGCAGTTCTTC.

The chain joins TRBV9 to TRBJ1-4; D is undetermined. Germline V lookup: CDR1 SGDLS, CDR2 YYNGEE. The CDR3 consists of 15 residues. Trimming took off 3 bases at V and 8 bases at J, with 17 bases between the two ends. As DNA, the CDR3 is TGTGCCAGCAGCGCGGGAGAGGGCTGGAGGGAAAAACTGTTTTTT. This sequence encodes CASSAGEGWREKLFF.

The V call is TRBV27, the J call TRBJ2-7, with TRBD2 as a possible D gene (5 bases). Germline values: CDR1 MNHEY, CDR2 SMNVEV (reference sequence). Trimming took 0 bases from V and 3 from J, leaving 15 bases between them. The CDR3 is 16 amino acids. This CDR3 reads CASSLSSPGGVYEQYF. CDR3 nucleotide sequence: TGTGCCAGCAGTTTATCGAGTCCAGGAGGAGTCTACGAGCAGTACTTC.

The CDR3 bases are TGCGCCAGCAGCCAAGATCCGGGGGGAGGGGCGGTCGGGGAGCTGTTTTTT. Residues: CASSQDPGGGAVGELFF. The gene calls are TRBV4-1 and TRBJ2-2, with 7 bases that match TRBD2. The V gene's germline CDR1 is MGHRA and CDR2 YSYEKL. CDR3 length: 17 amino acids. Unmatched junction bases numbered 11, after V lost 0 bases and J lost 7 bases.

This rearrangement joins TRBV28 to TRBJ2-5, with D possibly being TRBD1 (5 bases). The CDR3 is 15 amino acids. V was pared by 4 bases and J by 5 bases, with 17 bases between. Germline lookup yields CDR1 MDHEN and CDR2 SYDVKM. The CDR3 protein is CASSSPAAGLETQYF. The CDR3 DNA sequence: TGTGCCAGCAGTTCCCCGGCGGCAGGGCTTGAGACCCAGTACTTC.

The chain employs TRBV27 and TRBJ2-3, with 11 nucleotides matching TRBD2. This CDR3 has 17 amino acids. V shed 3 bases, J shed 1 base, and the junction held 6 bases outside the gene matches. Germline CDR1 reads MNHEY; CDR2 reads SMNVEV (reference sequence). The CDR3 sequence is CASSLSGGLAGTDTQYF. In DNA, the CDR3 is TGTGCCAGCAGTTTGTCCGGGGGACTAGCGGGCACAGATACGCAGTATTTT.

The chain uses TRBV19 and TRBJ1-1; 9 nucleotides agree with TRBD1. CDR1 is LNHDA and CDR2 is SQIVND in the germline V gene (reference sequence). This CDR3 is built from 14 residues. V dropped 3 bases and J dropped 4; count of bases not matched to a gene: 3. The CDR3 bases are TGTGCCAGTAGTATTTACAGGGGGCTCACTGAAGCTTTCTTT. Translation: CASSIYRGLTEAFF.

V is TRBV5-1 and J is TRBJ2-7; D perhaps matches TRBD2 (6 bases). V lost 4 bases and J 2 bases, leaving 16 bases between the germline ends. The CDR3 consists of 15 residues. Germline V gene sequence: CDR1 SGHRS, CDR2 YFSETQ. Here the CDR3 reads CASSPWGGGTYEQYF. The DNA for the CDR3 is TGCGCCAGCAGCCCCTGGGGCGGAGGGACCTACGAGCAGTACTTC.

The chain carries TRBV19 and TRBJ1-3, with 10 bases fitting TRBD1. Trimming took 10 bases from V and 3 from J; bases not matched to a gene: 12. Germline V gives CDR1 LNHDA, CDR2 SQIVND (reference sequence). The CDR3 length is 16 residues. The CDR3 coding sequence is TGTGCCACCACGGGACAGGGGTTCTTCATTGGAAACACCATATATTTT. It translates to CATTGQGFFIGNTIYF.

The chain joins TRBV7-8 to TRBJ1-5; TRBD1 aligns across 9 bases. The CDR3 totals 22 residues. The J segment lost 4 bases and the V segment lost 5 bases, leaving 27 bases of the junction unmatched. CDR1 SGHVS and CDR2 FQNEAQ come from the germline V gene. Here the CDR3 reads CASSQSLVMDRGNAYKNQPQHF. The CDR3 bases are TGTGCCAGCAGCCAAAGCTTGGTCATGGACAGGGGTAATGCTTACAAGAATCAGCCCCAGCATTTT.

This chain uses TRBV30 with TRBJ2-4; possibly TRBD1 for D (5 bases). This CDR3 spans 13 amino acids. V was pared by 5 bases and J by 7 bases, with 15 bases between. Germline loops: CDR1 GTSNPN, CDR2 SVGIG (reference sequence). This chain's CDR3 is CAWGKTEPNIQYF. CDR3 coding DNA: TGTGCCTGGGGAAAGACAGAACCCAACATTCAGTACTTC.

Here the CDR3 reads CATSREGVSNQPQHF. The CDR3 nucleotides are TGTGCCACCAGCAGAGAAGGGGTTAGCAATCAGCCCCAGCATTTT. The chain recombines TRBV15 with TRBJ1-5; D perhaps matches TRBD1 (5 bases). Germline lookup yields CDR1 LNHNV and CDR2 YYDKDF (reference sequence). The length of the CDR3 is 15 residues. V was trimmed by 0 bases and J by 0 bases, leaving 6 bases between them.

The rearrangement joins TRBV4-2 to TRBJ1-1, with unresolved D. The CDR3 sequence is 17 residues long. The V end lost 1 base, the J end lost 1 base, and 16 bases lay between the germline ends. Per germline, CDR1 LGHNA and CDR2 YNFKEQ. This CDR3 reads CASSQGERGGPNTEAFF. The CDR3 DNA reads TGTGCCAGCAGCCAAGGTGAACGAGGCGGCCCGAACACTGAAGCTTTCTTT.

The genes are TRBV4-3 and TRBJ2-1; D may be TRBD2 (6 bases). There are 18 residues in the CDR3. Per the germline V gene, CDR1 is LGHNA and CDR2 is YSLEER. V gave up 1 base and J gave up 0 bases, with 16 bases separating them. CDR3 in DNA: TGCGCCAGCAGCCAAGGGTTTGGGGGACTGAGCTCCTACAATGAGCAGTTCTTC. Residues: CASSQGFGGLSSYNEQFF.

CDR3 amino acids: CASSLVQSQETQYF. Written as DNA, the CDR3 is TGTGCCAGCAGTTTGGTACAGTCCCAAGAGACCCAGTACTTC. This chain joins TRBV28 and TRBJ2-5, with D unresolved. This CDR3 contains 14 residues. CDR1 and CDR2 from the germline V gene are MDHEN and SYDVKM. V lost 3 bases, J lost 1 base, and 9 bases lay in between.

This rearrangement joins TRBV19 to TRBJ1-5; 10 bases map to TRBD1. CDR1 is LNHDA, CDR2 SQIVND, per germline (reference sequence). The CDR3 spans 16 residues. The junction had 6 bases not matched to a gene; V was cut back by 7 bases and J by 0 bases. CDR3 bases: TGTGCCAGTAAGCGGGACAGGGGAGTTAGCAATCAGCCCCAGCATTTT. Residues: CASKRDRGVSNQPQHF.

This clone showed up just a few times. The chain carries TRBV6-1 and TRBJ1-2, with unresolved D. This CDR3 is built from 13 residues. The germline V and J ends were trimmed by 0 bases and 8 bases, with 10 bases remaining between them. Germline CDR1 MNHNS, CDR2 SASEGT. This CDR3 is CASSEARGSGYTF. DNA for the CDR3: TGTGCCAGCAGTGAAGCGCGAGGTTCCGGCTACACCTTC.

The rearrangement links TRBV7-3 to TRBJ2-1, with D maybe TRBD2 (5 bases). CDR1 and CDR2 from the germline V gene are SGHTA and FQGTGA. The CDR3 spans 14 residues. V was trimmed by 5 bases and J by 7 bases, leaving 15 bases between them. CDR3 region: CASSPPDWQNEQFF. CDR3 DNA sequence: TGTGCCAGCAGCCCACCGGACTGGCAGAATGAGCAGTTCTTC. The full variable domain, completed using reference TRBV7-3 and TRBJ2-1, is GAGVSQTPSNKVTEKGKYVELRCDPISGHTALYWYRQSLGQGPEFLIYFQGTGAADDSGLPNDRFFAVRPEGSVSTLKIQRTERGDSAVYLCASSPPDWQNEQFFGPGTRLTVL.

The CDR3 nucleotides read TGTGCCAGCAGCTTAACAGGTTACTACGAGCAGTACTTC. Translated, it gives CASSLTGYYEQYF. This sequence joins TRBV7-9 and TRBJ2-7, with D perhaps matching TRBD1 (5 bases). The V gene's germline CDR1 is SEHNR and CDR2 FQNEAQ (reference sequence). There are 13 residues in the CDR3. The V end was cut by 2 bases, the J end by 3 bases, with 8 bases between.

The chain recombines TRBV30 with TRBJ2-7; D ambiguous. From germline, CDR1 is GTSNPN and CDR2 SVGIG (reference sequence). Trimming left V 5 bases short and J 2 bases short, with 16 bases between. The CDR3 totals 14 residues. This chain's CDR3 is CAWDGGDLTYEQYF. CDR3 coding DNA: TGTGCCTGGGACGGTGGAGACCTTACCTACGAGCAGTACTTC. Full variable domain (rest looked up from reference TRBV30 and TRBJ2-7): SQTIHQWPATLVQPVGSPLSLECTVEGTSNPNLYWYRQAAGRGLQLLFYSVGIGQISSEVPQNLSASRPQDRQFILSSKKLLLSDSGFYLCAWDGGDLTYEQYFGPGTRLTVT.